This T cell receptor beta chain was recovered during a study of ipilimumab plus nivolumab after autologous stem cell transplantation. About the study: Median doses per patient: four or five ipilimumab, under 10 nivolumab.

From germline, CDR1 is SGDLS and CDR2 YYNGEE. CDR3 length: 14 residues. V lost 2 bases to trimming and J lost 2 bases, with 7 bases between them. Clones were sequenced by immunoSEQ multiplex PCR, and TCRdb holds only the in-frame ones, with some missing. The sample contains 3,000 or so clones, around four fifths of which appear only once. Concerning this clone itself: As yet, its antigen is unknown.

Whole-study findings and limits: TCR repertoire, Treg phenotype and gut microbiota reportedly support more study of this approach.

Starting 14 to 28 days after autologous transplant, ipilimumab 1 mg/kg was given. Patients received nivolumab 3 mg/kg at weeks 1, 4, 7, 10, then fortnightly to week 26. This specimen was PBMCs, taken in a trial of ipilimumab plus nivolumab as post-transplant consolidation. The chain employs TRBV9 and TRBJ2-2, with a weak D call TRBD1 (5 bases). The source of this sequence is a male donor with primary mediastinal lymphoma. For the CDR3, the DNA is TGTGCCAGCAGCGTGGACACCAACACCGGGGAGCTGTTTTTT. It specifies CASSVDTNTGELFF. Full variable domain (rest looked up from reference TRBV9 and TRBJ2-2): DSGVTQTPKHLITATGQRVTLRCSPRSGDLSVYWYQQSLDQGLQFLIQYYNGEERAKGNILERFSAQQFPDLHSELNLSSLELGDSALYFCASSVDTNTGELFFGEGSRLTVL.